The next 20 T cell receptor beta chains were all read from a single sample in a study of blood T cell repertoires in COVID-19. Profiling relied on immunoSEQ multiplex PCR, and the TCRdb table lists in-frame clones only, not all of them. The data hold roughly 230,000 clones, with roughly 89% observed a single time. The sample comprised PBMCs or T cells enriched from blood (not recorded which). Receptor source: a woman aged 25 to 39 with acute COVID-19.

The genes are TRBV6-6 and TRBJ2-3; D possibly corresponds to TRBD1 (6 bases). This CDR3 is 15 amino acids long. The V and J ends lost 2 bases and 4 bases respectively, with 13 bases between them. Germline-derived CDR1 and CDR2 are MNHNY and SVGAGI (reference sequence). The CDR3 bases are TGTGCCAGCAGTTACACCCGGGCAGGGGCAGATACGCAGTATTTT. Protein product: CASSYTRAGADTQYF.

The chain has TRBV6-4 and TRBJ1-2; 10 bases fit TRBD1. There are 16 residues in the CDR3. CDR1 and CDR2 from the germline V gene are MRHNA and SNTAGT. V trimming: 2 bases; J trimming: 4 bases; junction bases outside the gene matches: 7. CDR3 nucleotide sequence: TGTGCCAGCAGTGACGATCCAGGACAGGGGGTCTATGGCTACACCTTC. Its protein is CASSDDPGQGVYGYTF.

The chain carries TRBV3-1 (or the pseudogene TRBV3-2) and TRBJ2-1, with 7 bases fitting TRBD2. The CDR3 has 15 residues. With 0 bases clipped from V and 7 bases from J, the junction kept 6 bases outside the gene matches. Germline CDR1 is LGHDT and CDR2 is YNNKEL (reference sequence). CDR3 region: CASSQEIGGGNEQFF. DNA for the CDR3: TGTGCCAGCAGCCAAGAAATTGGGGGAGGGAATGAGCAGTTCTTC.

J is TRBJ2-3 and V is TRBV30, with 7 bases that match TRBD2. The CDR3 loop spans 13 amino acids. The trim removed 4 bases at V and 2 bases at J, leaving 3 bases unmatched. Germline-derived CDR1 and CDR2 are GTSNPN and SVGIG (reference sequence). Written as DNA, the CDR3 is TGTGCCTGGACTAGCGGAAACACAGATACGCAGTATTTT. Its protein is CAWTSGNTDTQYF.

This CDR3 is CASSQDGGLSIYGYTF. CDR3 nucleotide sequence: TGTGCCAGCAGCCAAGATGGCGGCCTTTCTATCTATGGCTACACCTTC. The V and J genes are TRBV3-1 (or the pseudogene TRBV3-2) and TRBJ1-2, with no clear D. V was cut by 0 bases and J by 4 bases, with 15 bases left in between. CDR1 and CDR2 from the germline V gene are LGHDT and YNNKEL (reference sequence). This CDR3 has 16 residues.

The chain has TRBV19 and TRBJ1-3, with TRBD1 as a possible D gene (5 bases). The germline V gene encodes CDR1 LNHDA and CDR2 SQIVND (reference sequence). This CDR3 contains 15 residues. Deletions cut 7 bases from V and 2 bases from J, with 15 bases between. CDR3 DNA: TGTGCCAGTACGTTCTCAGGGAAGGCTGGAAACACCATATATTTT. Translated, it gives CASTFSGKAGNTIYF.

This chain connects TRBV7-2 to TRBJ2-1, with 13 bases fitting TRBD2. Trimming took 4 bases from V and 10 from J; bases not matched to a gene: 7. Germline CDR1 and CDR2: SGHTA and FQGNSA. The CDR3 runs 15 residues. This CDR3 is CASSSWTSGGIEQFF. CDR3 bases: TGTGCCAGCAGCTCATGGACTAGCGGGGGTATCGAGCAGTTCTTC.

The chain recombines TRBV7-2 with TRBJ1-5; D may be TRBD1 (6 bases). V shed 1 base and J shed 3 bases, with 7 bases lying between them. Germline V gene lookup returns CDR1 SGHTA and CDR2 FQGNSA. The CDR3 sequence is 14 residues long. In DNA, the CDR3 is TGTGCCAGCAGCTTAGGGGGGCACAATCAGCCCCAGCATTTT. Its translation is CASSLGGHNQPQHF.

This chain links TRBV24-1 with TRBJ2-7; D remains unclear. V lost 4 bases and J 7 bases, leaving 7 bases between the germline ends. The CDR3 covers 11 residues. CDR1 and CDR2 (germline): KGHDR, SFDVKD. CDR3 amino acids: CATSDGWEQYF. In DNA form, the CDR3 reads TGTGCCACCAGTGACGGGTGGGAGCAGTACTTC.

The rearrangement uses TRBV2 and TRBJ1-1, with TRBD1 as a possible D gene (6 bases). V shed 3 bases and J shed 7 bases, with 21 bases lying between them. This CDR3 is 16 amino acids long. Germline CDR1 and CDR2: SNHLY and FYNNEI. The CDR3 region is CASSEGGARQGIEAFF. The CDR3 DNA sequence: TGTGCCAGCAGTGAGGGGGGGGCCCGGCAGGGGATTGAAGCTTTCTTT. Full variable domain (rest looked up from reference TRBV2 and TRBJ1-1): EPEVTQTPSHQVTQMGQEVILRCVPISNHLYFYWYRQILGQKVEFLVSFYNNEISEKSEIFDDQFSVERPDGSNFTLKIRSTKLEDSAMYFCASSEGGARQGIEAFFGQGTRLTVV.

V usage is TRBV6-2 or TRBV6-3 and J usage is TRBJ2-3; 7 bases are a match to TRBD1. The V gene end was trimmed by 0 bases and the J gene end by 5 bases; junction bases not matched to a gene: 5. Per germline, CDR1 MNHEY and CDR2 SVGEGT. The CDR3 spans 15 residues. The CDR3 sequence is CASSYSGTEIDTQYF. CDR3 bases: TGTGCCAGCAGTTACTCCGGGACAGAAATAGATACGCAGTATTTT.

The chain combines TRBV6-1 with TRBJ2-5; D possibly corresponds to TRBD2 (5 bases). Deletions cut 0 bases from V and 2 bases from J, with 16 bases between. The CDR3 totals 17 residues. Germline CDR1 MNHNS, CDR2 SASEGT. CDR3 protein: CASSEAFRGLGQETQYF. The CDR3 DNA is TGTGCCAGCAGTGAAGCGTTTCGGGGTCTGGGGCAAGAGACCCAGTACTTC.

The chain couples TRBV5-8 to TRBJ2-3; 7 bases agree with TRBD2. The CDR3 consists of 13 residues. The germline gives CDR1 SGHTS, CDR2 YDEGEE. V lost 6 bases to trimming and J lost 1 base; unmatched junction nucleotides: 2. The CDR3 DNA reads as TGTGCCAGCATCCGGGGGGGCACAGATACGCAGTATTTT. Amino acids: CASIRGGTDTQYF.

The genes are TRBV10-2 and TRBJ1-1, with 9 bases that match TRBD1. With V trimmed by 5 bases and J by 6 bases, 4 bases remained unmatched. Germline CDR1 WSHSY, CDR2 SAAADI. The CDR3 contains 13 residues. The CDR3 loop is CASSRDRVAEAFF. In DNA form, the CDR3 reads TGCGCCAGCAGTCGGGACAGGGTGGCTGAAGCTTTCTTT.

The chain links TRBV10-3 to TRBJ1-2; no definite D call. This CDR3 contains 14 residues. Trimming took off 5 bases at V and 3 bases at J, with 13 bases between the two ends. Looked up from germline, CDR1 is ENHRY and CDR2 is SYGVKD. The CDR3 sequence: CAISPVGSDYGYTF. The CDR3 nucleotides read TGTGCCATCAGTCCGGTCGGGTCTGACTATGGCTACACCTTC.

The table lists this clone with a few counts. The V call is TRBV7-8, the J call TRBJ2-2, with no clear D. Germline CDR1 is SGHVS and CDR2 is FQNEAQ. The CDR3 runs 16 residues. Deletions cut 2 bases from V and 7 bases from J, with 17 bases between. CDR3 loop: CASSLRRMDYNGELFF. As DNA, the CDR3 is TGTGCCAGCAGCTTACGCAGGATGGATTACAACGGGGAGCTGTTTTTT.

The gene calls are TRBV6-1 and TRBJ1-2; D unclear. The length of the CDR3 is 16 residues. Germline V gives CDR1 MNHNS, CDR2 SASEGT. The V end lost 3 bases, the J end lost 5 bases, and 19 bases lay between the germline ends. The CDR3 DNA reads as TGTGCCAGCAGTGACCTTACCGGCATGACTCATTATGGCTACACCTTC. This sequence encodes CASSDLTGMTHYGYTF.

This sequence joins TRBV19 and TRBJ2-3; a weak D match, TRBD2 (7 bases). V lost 6 bases and J 2 bases, leaving 18 bases between the germline ends. The CDR3 is 16 residues long. The germline V gene encodes CDR1 LNHDA and CDR2 SQIVND (reference sequence). CDR3 sequence: CASRPGVWDYTDTQYF. The CDR3 coding sequence is TGTGCCAGTAGGCCAGGGGTTTGGGACTACACAGATACGCAGTATTTT.

The rearrangement links TRBV15 to TRBJ2-1; TRBD1 agrees at 7 bases. V was clipped by 7 bases and J by 6 bases; unmatched bases: 6. CDR1 LNHNV and CDR2 YYDKDF come from the germline V gene (reference sequence). The CDR3 covers 13 residues. The CDR3 loop reads CATTPRDSNEQFF. The CDR3 DNA follows: TGTGCCACCACCCCCCGGGACAGCAATGAGCAGTTCTTC.

The chain employs TRBV3-1 (or the pseudogene TRBV3-2) and TRBJ1-1; D is perhaps TRBD1 (5 bases). V was pared by 2 bases and J by 7 bases, with 14 bases between. Germline V gene sequence: CDR1 LGHDT, CDR2 YNNKEL (reference sequence). This CDR3 is built from 14 residues. The CDR3, as DNA: TGTGCCAGCAGCCAAAGGGGCAGGGAACTTGAAGCTTTCTTT. As protein: CASSQRGRELEAFF.